These T cell receptor beta chains were read from a single sample in a study of immune evolution from preneoplasia to lung adenocarcinoma. Clones were read by immunoSEQ multiplex PCR, and TCRdb kept only the in-frame ones, dropping some. The sample shows some 9,900 clones, about 84% of them seen only once. The sample was FFPE minimally invasive lung adenocarcinoma tissue. These TCRs come from a person aged 70 to 85 with lung adenocarcinoma. Each CDR3 is given with its conserved first and last residue. A D gene is named only where the DNA matches it firmly. Clone size is not always given. Where it is, it says once, few, many or a class for expanded clones.

cdr3_aa	cdr3_nt	d_call	clone_size	j_call	v_call
CASSEALSDYLIAKNIQYF	TGTGCCAGCAGTGAAGCGCTATCAGATTACCTTATAGCCAAAAACATTCAGTACTTC	-	-	TRBJ2-4	TRBV6-1
CASRTGVYTEAFF	TGTGCCAGCAGAACAGGGGTGTACACTGAAGCTTTCTTT	TRBD1	few	TRBJ1-1	TRBV2
CASSLGENTEAFF	TGTGCCAGCAGCTTGGGGGAGAACACTGAAGCTTTCTTT	-	-	TRBJ1-1	TRBV11-2
CASSLGFGGIGEKLFF	TGTGCCAGCAGTTTAGGATTTGGAGGGATCGGTGAAAAACTGTTTTTT	-	-	TRBJ1-4	TRBV28
CASSLIGRTQGNTIYF	TGCGCCAGCAGCTTGATCGGCCGGACCCAAGGAAACACCATATATTTT	-	-	TRBJ1-3	TRBV5-1
CASSLGGRASYNEQFF	TGCGCCAGCAGCTTGGGGGGCCGGGCTTCCTACAATGAGCAGTTCTTC	-	-	TRBJ2-1	TRBV5-1
CASRDRGVETQYF	TGTGCCAGCAGGGACAGGGGGGTCGAGACCCAGTACTTC	TRBD1	-	TRBJ2-5	TRBV2
CASSIGGGPQYNEQFF	TGTGCCAGTAGTATAGGGGGGGGGCCCCAATACAATGAGCAGTTCTTC	-	-	TRBJ2-1	TRBV19
CASSVDPNGQGYEQYF	TGTGCCAGCAGCGTAGACCCAAATGGACAGGGCTACGAGCAGTACTTC	TRBD1	-	TRBJ2-7	TRBV9
CAWSPEGGSNQPQHF	TGTGCCTGGAGTCCCGAAGGGGGTAGCAATCAGCCCCAGCATTTT	-	-	TRBJ1-5	TRBV30
CASSLIVSGGETSYNEQFF	TGTGCCAGCAGCTTAATCGTTAGCGGGGGGGAAACCTCCTACAATGAGCAGTTCTTC	TRBD2	-	TRBJ2-1	TRBV7-2
CASRGWTEAFF	TGTGCCAGCCGGGGATGGACTGAAGCTTTCTTT	-	-	TRBJ1-1	TRBV7-9